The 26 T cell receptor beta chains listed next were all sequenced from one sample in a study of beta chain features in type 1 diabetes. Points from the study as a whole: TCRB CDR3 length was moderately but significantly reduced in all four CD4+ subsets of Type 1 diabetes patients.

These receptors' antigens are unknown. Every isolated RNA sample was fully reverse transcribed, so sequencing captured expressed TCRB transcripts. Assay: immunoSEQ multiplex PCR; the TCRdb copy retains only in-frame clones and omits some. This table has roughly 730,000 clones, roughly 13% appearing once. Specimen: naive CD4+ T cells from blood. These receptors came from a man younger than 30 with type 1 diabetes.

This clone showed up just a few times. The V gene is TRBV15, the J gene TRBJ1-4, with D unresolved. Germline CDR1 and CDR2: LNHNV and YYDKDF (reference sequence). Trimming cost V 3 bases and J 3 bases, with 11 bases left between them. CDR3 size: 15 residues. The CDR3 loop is CATSSLRRSNEKLFF. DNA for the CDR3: TGTGCCACCAGCAGCCTAAGGCGTTCTAATGAAAAACTGTTTTTT.

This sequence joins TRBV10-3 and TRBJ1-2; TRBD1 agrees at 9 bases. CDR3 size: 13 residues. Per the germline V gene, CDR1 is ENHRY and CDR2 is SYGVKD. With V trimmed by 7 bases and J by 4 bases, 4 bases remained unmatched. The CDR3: CAITEQGAYGYTF. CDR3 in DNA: TGTGCCATCACCGAACAGGGGGCCTATGGCTACACCTTC.

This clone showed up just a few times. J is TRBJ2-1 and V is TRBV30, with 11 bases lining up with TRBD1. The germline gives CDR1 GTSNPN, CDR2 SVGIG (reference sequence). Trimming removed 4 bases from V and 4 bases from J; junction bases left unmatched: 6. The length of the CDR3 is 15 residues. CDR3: CAWTLGTGGYNEQFF. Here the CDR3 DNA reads TGTGCCTGGACCTTGGGGACAGGGGGATACAATGAGCAGTTCTTC.

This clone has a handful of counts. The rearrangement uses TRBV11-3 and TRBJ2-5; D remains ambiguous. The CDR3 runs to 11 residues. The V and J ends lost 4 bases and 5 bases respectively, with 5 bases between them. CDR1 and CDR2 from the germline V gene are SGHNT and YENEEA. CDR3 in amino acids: CASSSSETQYF. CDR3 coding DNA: TGTGCCAGCAGCTCGTCGGAGACCCAGTACTTC.

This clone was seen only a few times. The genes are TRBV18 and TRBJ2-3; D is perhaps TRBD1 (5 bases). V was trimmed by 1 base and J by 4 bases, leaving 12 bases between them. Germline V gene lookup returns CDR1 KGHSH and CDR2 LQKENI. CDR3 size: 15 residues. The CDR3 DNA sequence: TGTGCCAGCTCACCACTTGGGGCAAGCGCAGATACGCAGTATTTT. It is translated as CASSPLGASADTQYF.

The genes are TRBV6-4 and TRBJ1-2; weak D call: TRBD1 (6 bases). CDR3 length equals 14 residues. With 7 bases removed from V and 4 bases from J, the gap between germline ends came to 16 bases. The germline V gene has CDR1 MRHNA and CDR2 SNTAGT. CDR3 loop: CASTKTGSSYGYTF. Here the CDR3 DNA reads TGTGCCAGCACCAAGACAGGCTCTAGCTATGGCTACACCTTC.

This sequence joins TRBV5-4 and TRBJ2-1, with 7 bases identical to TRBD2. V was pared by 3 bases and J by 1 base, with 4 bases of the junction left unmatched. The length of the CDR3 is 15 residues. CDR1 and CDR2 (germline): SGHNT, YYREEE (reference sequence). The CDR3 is CASSSKRGSYNEQFF. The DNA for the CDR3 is TGTGCCAGCAGCTCCAAGCGGGGTTCCTACAATGAGCAGTTCTTC.

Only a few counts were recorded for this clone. CDR3 region: CAWSPGEGGYTF. CDR3 DNA sequence: TGTGCCTGGAGTCCAGGGGAGGGAGGCTACACCTTC. The rearrangement joins TRBV30 to TRBJ1-2, with D possibly being TRBD1 (6 bases). CDR3 length: 12 amino acids. The V end lost 2 bases, the J end lost 8 bases, and 12 bases lay between the germline ends. The germline V gene encodes CDR1 GTSNPN and CDR2 SVGIG (reference sequence).

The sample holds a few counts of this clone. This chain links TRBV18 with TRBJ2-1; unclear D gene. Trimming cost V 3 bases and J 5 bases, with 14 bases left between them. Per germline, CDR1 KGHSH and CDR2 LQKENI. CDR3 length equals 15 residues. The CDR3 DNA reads TGTGCCAGCTCACCTACACTGGTCACGGACAATGAGCAGTTCTTC. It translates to CASSPTLVTDNEQFF.

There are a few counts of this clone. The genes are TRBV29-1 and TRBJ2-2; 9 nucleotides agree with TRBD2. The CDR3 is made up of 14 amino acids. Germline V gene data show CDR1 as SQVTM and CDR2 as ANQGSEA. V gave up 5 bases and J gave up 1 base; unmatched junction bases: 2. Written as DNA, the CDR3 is TGCAGCGTTAAGCGGGGGGAGAACACCGGGGAGCTGTTTTTT. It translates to CSVKRGENTGELFF.

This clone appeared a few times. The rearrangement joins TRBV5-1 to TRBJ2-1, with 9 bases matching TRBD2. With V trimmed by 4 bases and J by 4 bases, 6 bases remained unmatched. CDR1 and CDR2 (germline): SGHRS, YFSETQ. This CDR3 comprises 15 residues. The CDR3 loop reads CASSVTSGAYNEQFF. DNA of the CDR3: TGCGCCAGCAGCGTGACTAGCGGAGCTTACAATGAGCAGTTCTTC. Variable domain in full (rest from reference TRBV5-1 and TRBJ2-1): KAGVTQTPRYLIKTRGQQVTLSCSPISGHRSVSWYQQTPGQGLQFLFEYFSETQRNKGNFPGRFSGRQFSNSRSEMNVSTLELGDSALYLCASSVTSGAYNEQFFGPGTRLTVL.

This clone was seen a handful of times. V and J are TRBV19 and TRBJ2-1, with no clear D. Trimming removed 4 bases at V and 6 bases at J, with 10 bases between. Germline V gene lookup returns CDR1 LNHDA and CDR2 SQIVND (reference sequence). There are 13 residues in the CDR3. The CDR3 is CASSKYTANEQFF. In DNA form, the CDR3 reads TGTGCCAGTAGTAAGTATACGGCCAATGAGCAGTTCTTC.

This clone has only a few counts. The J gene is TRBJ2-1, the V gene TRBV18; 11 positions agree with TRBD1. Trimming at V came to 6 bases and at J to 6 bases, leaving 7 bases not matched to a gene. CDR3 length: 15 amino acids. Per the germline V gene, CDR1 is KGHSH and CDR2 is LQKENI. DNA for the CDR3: TGTGCCAGCTCGGCGGGACAGGGGGAGGTCAATGAGCAGTTCTTC. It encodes CASSAGQGEVNEQFF.

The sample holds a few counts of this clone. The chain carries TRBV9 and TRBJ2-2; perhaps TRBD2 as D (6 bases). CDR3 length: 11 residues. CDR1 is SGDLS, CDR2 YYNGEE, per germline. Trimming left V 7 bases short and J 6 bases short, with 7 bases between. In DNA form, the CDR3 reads TGTGCCAGCTCGGGGGCCGGGGAGCTGTTTTTT. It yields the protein CASSGAGELFF.

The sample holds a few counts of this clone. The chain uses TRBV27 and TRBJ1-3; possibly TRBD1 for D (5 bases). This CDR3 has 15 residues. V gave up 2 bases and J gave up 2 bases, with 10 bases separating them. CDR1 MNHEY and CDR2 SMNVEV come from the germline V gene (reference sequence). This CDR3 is CASSLSREPGNTIYF. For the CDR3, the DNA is TGTGCCAGCAGTTTAAGCAGGGAACCTGGAAACACCATATATTTT.

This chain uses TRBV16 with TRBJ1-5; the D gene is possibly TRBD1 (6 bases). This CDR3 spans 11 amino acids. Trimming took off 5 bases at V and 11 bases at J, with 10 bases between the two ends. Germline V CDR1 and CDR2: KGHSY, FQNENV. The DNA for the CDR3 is TGTGCCAGCAGCGGGGACACTACCCAGCATTTT. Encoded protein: CASSGDTTQHF.

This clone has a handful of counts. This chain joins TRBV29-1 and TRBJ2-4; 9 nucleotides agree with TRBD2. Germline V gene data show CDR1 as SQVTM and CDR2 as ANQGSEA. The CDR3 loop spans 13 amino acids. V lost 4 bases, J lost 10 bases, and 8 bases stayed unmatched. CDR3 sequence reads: CSVGDPSGGIQYF. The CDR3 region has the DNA TGCAGCGTTGGGGACCCAAGCGGGGGGATTCAGTACTTC.

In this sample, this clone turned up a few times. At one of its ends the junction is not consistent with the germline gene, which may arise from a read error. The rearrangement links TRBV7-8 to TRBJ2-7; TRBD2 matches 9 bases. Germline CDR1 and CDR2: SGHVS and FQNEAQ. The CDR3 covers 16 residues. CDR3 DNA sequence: TGTGCCAGCAGCTTAGAAGATGGTAGCGGGGGATCAGAGCAGTGCTTC. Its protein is CASSLEDGSGGSEQCF.

The CDR3 is CAWSGPGQGAYEQYF. As DNA, the CDR3 is TGTGCCTGGAGCGGACCGGGACAGGGGGCCTACGAGCAGTACTTC. The chain recombines TRBV30 with TRBJ2-7; 11 positions match TRBD1. The trim removed 3 bases at V and 2 bases at J, leaving 6 bases unmatched. CDR3 length equals 15 residues. Germline CDR1 GTSNPN, CDR2 SVGIG (reference sequence).

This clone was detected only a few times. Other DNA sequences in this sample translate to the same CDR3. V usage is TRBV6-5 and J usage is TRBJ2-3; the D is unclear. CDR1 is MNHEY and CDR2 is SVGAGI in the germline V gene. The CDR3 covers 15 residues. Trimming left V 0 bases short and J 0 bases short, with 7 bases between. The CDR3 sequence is CASSYSGVSTDTQYF. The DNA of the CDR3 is TGTGCCAGCAGTTACTCAGGAGTCAGCACAGATACGCAGTATTTT.

Here the CDR3 DNA reads TGCAGCGTTCCCCCGCGGCAGGGACAAAACACTGAAGCTTTCTTT. Encoded protein: CSVPPRQGQNTEAFF. This chain joins TRBV29-1 and TRBJ1-1; weak D call: TRBD1 (6 bases). CDR3 size: 15 residues. CDR1 is SQVTM, CDR2 ANQGSEA, per germline. V lost 5 bases, J lost 2 bases, and 18 bases lay in between.

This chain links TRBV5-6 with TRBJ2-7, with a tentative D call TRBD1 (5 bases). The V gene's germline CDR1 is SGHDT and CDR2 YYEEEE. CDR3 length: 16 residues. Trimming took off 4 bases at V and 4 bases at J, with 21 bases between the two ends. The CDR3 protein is CASSQYARTHFYEQYF. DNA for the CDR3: TGTGCCAGCAGCCAGTATGCCCGGACACATTTTTACGAGCAGTACTTC.

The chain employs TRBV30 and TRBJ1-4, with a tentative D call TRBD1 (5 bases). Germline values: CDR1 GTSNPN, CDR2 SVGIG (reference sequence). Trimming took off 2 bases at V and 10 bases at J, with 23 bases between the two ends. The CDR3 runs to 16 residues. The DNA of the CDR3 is TGTGCCTGGAGTACCCATAAAACGGGCCCGGGGGGAAAACTGTTTTTT. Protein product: CAWSTHKTGPGGKLFF.

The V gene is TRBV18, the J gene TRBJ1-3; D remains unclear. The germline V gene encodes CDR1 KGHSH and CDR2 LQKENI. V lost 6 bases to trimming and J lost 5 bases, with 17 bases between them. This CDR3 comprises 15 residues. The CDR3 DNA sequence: TGTGCCAGCTCCCCTCCCGAAGGAGGCAGAAACACCATATATTTT. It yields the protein CASSPPEGGRNTIYF.

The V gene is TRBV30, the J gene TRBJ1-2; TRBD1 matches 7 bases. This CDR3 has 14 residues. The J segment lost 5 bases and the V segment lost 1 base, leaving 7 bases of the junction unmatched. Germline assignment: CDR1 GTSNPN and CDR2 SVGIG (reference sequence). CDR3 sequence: CAWSARQGGYGYTF. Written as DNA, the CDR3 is TGTGCCTGGAGTGCCCGACAGGGAGGGTATGGCTACACCTTC.

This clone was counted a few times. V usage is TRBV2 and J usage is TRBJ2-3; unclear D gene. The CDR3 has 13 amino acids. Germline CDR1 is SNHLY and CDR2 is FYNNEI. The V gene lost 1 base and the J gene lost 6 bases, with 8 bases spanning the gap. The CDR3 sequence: CASSEVSADTQYF. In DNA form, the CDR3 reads TGTGCCAGCAGTGAAGTTTCCGCCGATACGCAGTATTTT.